The next 22 T cell receptor beta chains were all read from a single sample in a study of cytomegalovirus exposure and HLA in healthy donors. The study ran its PCR with 60 Vbeta and 13 Jbeta primers. Assay: immunoSEQ multiplex PCR; the TCRdb copy retains only in-frame clones and omits some. The table has 100,000 to 150,000 clones, 74% seen once. Input material: PBMCs. All receptors come from a middle-aged man in good health and CMV-seropositive.

This chain uses TRBV10-3 with TRBJ2-2; D may be TRBD2 (5 bases). The CDR3 extends over 15 amino acids. Germline lookup yields CDR1 ENHRY and CDR2 SYGVKD. Trimming shortened V by 10 bases and J by 3 bases, and 18 bases separated the two germline ends. The DNA for the CDR3 is TGTGCCACCCTACCGGCGGGCAGACACACCGGGGAGCTGTTTTTT. This encodes CATLPAGRHTGELFF.

V and J are TRBV6-1 and TRBJ2-3, with D perhaps TRBD2 (6 bases). Germline lookup yields CDR1 MNHNS and CDR2 SASEGT. The CDR3 loop spans 15 amino acids. Deletions cut 8 bases from V and 0 bases from J, with 15 bases between. DNA for the CDR3: TGTGCCAGCGGAGGAAGCGGGTTTAGCACAGATACGCAGTATTTT. Translated, it gives CASGGSGFSTDTQYF.

This chain uses TRBV11-3 with TRBJ2-1; 13 bases map to TRBD2. Looked up from germline, CDR1 is SGHNT and CDR2 is YENEEA. V lost 5 bases and J lost 4; bases outside the gene matches: 5. The CDR3 sequence is 16 residues long. The CDR3 coding sequence is TGTGCCAGCAGCCCACGACTAGCGGGGGGTTACAATGAGCAGTTCTTC. This translates into CASSPRLAGGYNEQFF.

This chain connects TRBV7-2 to TRBJ2-3; possible D gene TRBD1, 5 bases. The CDR3 runs to 13 residues. Per germline, CDR1 SGHTA and CDR2 FQGNSA. Between the trimmed V and J ends, which lost 4 bases and 6 bases, there was a span of 11 bases. The CDR3 DNA is TGTGCCAGCAGCTCCCTCAGGGTGGATACGCAGTATTTT. It specifies CASSSLRVDTQYF.

In its sample, this clone was seen once. The germline gene is not matched at one end of the junction; a read error may be the cause. The rearrangement uses TRBV7-7 and TRBJ2-2, with D unresolved. The CDR3 sequence is 15 residues long. Germline CDR1 and CDR2: SSHAT and FNYEAQ (reference sequence). In DNA form, the CDR3 reads TGTGCTAGCAGCTTAGATGGCCCGAACACCGGGGAGCTGTTTTTT. Its protein is CASSLDGPNTGELFF.

V is TRBV5-1 and J is TRBJ1-2, with D possibly being TRBD1 (6 bases). V was clipped by 2 bases and J by 8 bases, with 13 bases between them. The CDR3 totals 13 residues. Germline lookup yields CDR1 SGHRS and CDR2 YFSETQ. DNA for the CDR3: TGCGCCAGCAGCTTAGACAGGAATCAGGGCTACACCTTC. Translation gives CASSLDRNQGYTF.

The chain has TRBV18 and TRBJ1-1; D unclear. Trimming stripped 0 bases from V and 1 base from J, with 9 bases between. This CDR3 is 15 amino acids long. CDR1 and CDR2 from the germline V gene are KGHSH and LQKENI. The CDR3 nucleotides read TGTGCCAGCTCACCACCGGGCCAGACGAACACTGAAGCTTTCTTT. Protein product: CASSPPGQTNTEAFF. Combining the CDR3 with reference TRBV18 and TRBJ1-1 gives the whole variable domain NAGVMQNPRHLVRRRGQEARLRCSPMKGHSHVYWYRQLPEEGLKFMVYLQKENIIDESGMPKERFSAEFPKEGPSILRIQQVVRGDSAAYFCASSPPGQTNTEAFFGQGTRLTVV.

This clone was counted between two and nine times. V is TRBV9 and J is TRBJ1-3, with 9 nucleotides matching TRBD1. This CDR3 contains 17 residues. Trimming removed 4 bases from V and 3 bases from J; junction bases left unmatched: 11. Germline V lookup: CDR1 SGDLS, CDR2 YYNGEE. CDR3 nucleotides: TGTGCCAGCAGCACGTACCGGGACAGGGTTTTTGGAAACACCATATATTTT. Translated, it gives CASSTYRDRVFGNTIYF.

This sequence joins TRBV28 and TRBJ1-2, with 9 bases identical to TRBD1. V shed 3 bases, J shed 2 bases, and the junction held 1 base outside the gene matches. The CDR3 extends over 14 amino acids. CDR1 and CDR2 (germline): MDHEN, SYDVKM. This chain's CDR3 is CASSFGTGNYGYTF. Here the CDR3 DNA reads TGTGCCAGCAGTTTCGGGACAGGGAACTATGGCTACACCTTC.

The V gene is TRBV5-1, the J gene TRBJ1-4, with D possibly TRBD1 on 5 matching bases. V dropped 2 bases and J dropped 8 bases, with 13 bases sitting between them. Germline-derived CDR1 and CDR2 are SGHRS and YFSETQ. The CDR3 runs to 14 residues. CDR3 amino acids: CASSLWTNEEKLFF. CDR3 DNA: TGCGCCAGCAGCTTATGGACAAATGAAGAAAAACTGTTTTTT. The full variable domain, in which reference TRBV5-1 and TRBJ1-4 provide the parts outside the CDR3, is KAGVTQTPRYLIKTRGQQVTLSCSPISGHRSVSWYQQTPGQGLQFLFEYFSETQRNKGNFPGRFSGRQFSNSRSEMNVSTLELGDSALYLCASSLWTNEEKLFFGSGTQLSVL.

The chain couples TRBV7-9 to TRBJ2-7; 10 nucleotides match TRBD2. Per the germline V gene, CDR1 is SEHNR and CDR2 is FQNEAQ (reference sequence). Unmatched junction bases numbered 1, after V lost 3 bases and J lost 2 bases. This CDR3 comprises 14 residues. CDR3 bases: TGTGCCAGCAGCTTTGGGACTAGCGCCTACGAGCAGTACTTC. It yields the protein CASSFGTSAYEQYF.

V usage is TRBV2 and J usage is TRBJ1-1; the match to TRBD1 covers 8 bases. J was trimmed by 7 bases and V by 7 bases; bases with no gene match: 11. CDR3 size: 14 residues. Per germline, CDR1 SNHLY and CDR2 FYNNEI. The CDR3 DNA reads as TGTGCCAGCACCGCACGGACAGGGCCGATTGAAGCTTTCTTT. It is translated as CASTARTGPIEAFF.

This chain links TRBV10-2 with TRBJ1-6; D is possibly TRBD1 (5 bases). CDR1 and CDR2 (germline): WSHSY, SAAADI. Between the trimmed V and J ends, which lost 7 bases and 8 bases, there was a span of 15 bases. CDR3 length: 14 residues. CDR3 sequence (DNA): TGCGCCAGCATCCCGCCAGGGAGGGATTCACCCCTCCACTTT. Translating gives CASIPPGRDSPLHF.

The chain joins TRBV6-5 to TRBJ1-2; 7 bases fit TRBD1. The germline CDR1 and CDR2 sequences are MNHEY and SVGAGI. V dropped 4 bases and J dropped 9; count of bases not matched to a gene: 5. CDR3 length: 12 amino acids. CDR3 DNA: TGTGCCAGCAGTTCCCCGACAGGGAGCTACACCTTC. Translation gives CASSSPTGSYTF.

The chain carries TRBV2 and TRBJ1-2, with a weak D call TRBD1 (5 bases). The CDR3 has 15 amino acids. V gave up 1 base and J gave up 2 bases, with 11 bases separating them. In germline, CDR1 is SNHLY, CDR2 FYNNEI. Written as DNA, the CDR3 is TGTGCCAGCAGTGAAGGATCAGGGTGGAACTATGGCTACACCTTC. The encoded protein is CASSEGSGWNYGYTF. Drawing the rest from reference TRBV2 and TRBJ1-2, the complete variable domain is EPEVTQTPSHQVTQMGQEVILRCVPISNHLYFYWYRQILGQKVEFLVSFYNNEISEKSEIFDDQFSVERPDGSNFTLKIRSTKLEDSAMYFCASSEGSGWNYGYTFGSGTRLTVV.

The V and J genes are TRBV2 and TRBJ2-2; 8 nucleotides line up with TRBD1. CDR1 and CDR2 (germline): SNHLY, FYNNEI. The J segment lost 3 bases and the V segment lost 6 bases, leaving 6 bases of the junction unmatched. This CDR3 spans 15 amino acids. CDR3: CASREQGVYTGELFF. CDR3 DNA: TGTGCCAGCAGGGAACAGGGGGTCTACACCGGGGAGCTGTTTTTT.

This clone was observed a few times. The V and J genes are TRBV5-1 and TRBJ2-7, with 7 positions matching TRBD1. Per germline, CDR1 SGHRS and CDR2 YFSETQ. The V and J ends lost 2 bases and 3 bases, in that order; junction bases with no gene match: 5. The CDR3 runs to 14 residues. CDR3 amino acids: CASSFRDRYYEQYF. The CDR3 DNA sequence: TGCGCCAGCAGCTTCCGGGACAGATACTACGAGCAGTACTTC.

The CDR3 loop is CASSDRGEAFF. CDR3 nucleotides: TGTGCCAGCAGTGACAGGGGGGAAGCTTTCTTT. The chain employs TRBV6-1 and TRBJ1-1; 7 nucleotides agree with TRBD1. Trimming removed 3 bases from V and 8 bases from J; junction bases left unmatched: 0. The CDR3 has 11 amino acids. Germline V lookup: CDR1 MNHNS, CDR2 SASEGT.

This rearrangement joins TRBV27 to TRBJ1-5, with 10 bases aligning to TRBD1. Germline assignment: CDR1 MNHEY and CDR2 SMNVEV (reference sequence). J gave up 4 bases and V 6 bases, and 9 bases lay outside the gene matches. CDR3 length: 16 amino acids. The CDR3 DNA is TGTGCCAGCAGATCGGGACAGGGGACGAGGAATCAGCCCCAGCATTTT. Residues: CASRSGQGTRNQPQHF.

The chain has TRBV29-1 and TRBJ1-4; 7 positions agree with TRBD1. Germline CDR1 is SQVTM and CDR2 is ANQGSEA. Losses at the gene ends were 6 bases for V and 5 bases for J; bases not matched to a gene: 9. The CDR3 length is 14 residues. In DNA form, the CDR3 reads TGCAGCGTCGCTTCAGGGGGGCGGAATGAAAAACTGTTTTTT. Translated: CSVASGGRNEKLFF.

The chain combines TRBV4-1 with TRBJ2-7, with TRBD2 matching over 11 bases. CDR1 is MGHRA, CDR2 YSYEKL, per germline. CDR3 length equals 14 residues. V was clipped by 4 bases and J by 6 bases; unmatched bases: 5. CDR3 nucleotides: TGCGCCAGCAGCCTTAGCGGGAGGGCCGCCGAGCAGTACTTC. This gives the protein CASSLSGRAAEQYF.

This chain links TRBV6-6 with TRBJ2-7, with D uncertain. Germline V lookup: CDR1 MNHNY, CDR2 SVGAGI (reference sequence). Trimming removed 4 bases from V and 6 bases from J, with 7 bases in between. The CDR3 spans 11 residues. CDR3: CASSSPVEQYF. The DNA of the CDR3 is TGTGCCAGCAGTTCCCCGGTCGAGCAGTACTTC.